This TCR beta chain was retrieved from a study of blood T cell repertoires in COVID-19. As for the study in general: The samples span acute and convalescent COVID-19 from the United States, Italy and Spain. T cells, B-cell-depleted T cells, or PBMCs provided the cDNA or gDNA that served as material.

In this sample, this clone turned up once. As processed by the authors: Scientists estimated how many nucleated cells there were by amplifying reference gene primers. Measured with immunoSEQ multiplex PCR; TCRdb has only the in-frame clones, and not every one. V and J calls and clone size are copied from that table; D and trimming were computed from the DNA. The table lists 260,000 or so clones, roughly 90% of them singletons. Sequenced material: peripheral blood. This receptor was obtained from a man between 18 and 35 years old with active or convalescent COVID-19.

The CDR3 loop is CASSLSGVGYTF. CDR3 bases: TGTGCCAGCAGCTTATCAGGGGTGGGCTACACCTTC. The chain has TRBV7-9 and TRBJ1-2; D might be TRBD1 (6 bases). Germline CDR1 and CDR2: SEHNR and FQNEAQ (reference sequence). V lost 2 bases, J lost 8 bases, and 9 bases lay in between. The CDR3 has 12 amino acids.